The 30 T cell receptor beta chains listed next were all sequenced from one sample in a study of a mutant IDH1 vaccine in newly diagnosed glioma. Their antigens are not known. TCRdb's copy holds only in-frame clones and misses some; the assay was immunoSEQ multiplex PCR. The sample holds about 53,000 clones, approximately 80% seen once. Specified time point: week 5, during vaccination. Each dose delivered 300 ug of mutant IDH1 20-mer peptide subcutaneously with imiquimod. The source was PBMCs, collected from a glioma patient whose treatment included an IDH1 peptide vaccine. All receptors come from a young woman with glioma. Some clones in this sample may be carry-over from other donors' samples.

A note on this clone: One end of the junction fails to match germline, which may point to a read error. This rearrangement joins TRBV6-5 to TRBJ2-7, with D possibly being TRBD2 (6 bases). Germline values: CDR1 MNHEY, CDR2 SVGAGI. The CDR3 spans 13 residues. This CDR3 is CATHLGGVYEQYF. The CDR3 coding sequence is TGTGCCACTCATCTGGGGGGTGTCTACGAGCAGTATTTC.

The chain couples TRBV25-1 to TRBJ2-3, with unresolved D. The V end lost 6 bases, the J end lost 1 base, and 17 bases lay between the germline ends. Germline V gene sequence: CDR1 MGHDK, CDR2 SYGVNS. This CDR3 is 16 amino acids long. The CDR3 protein is CASRSSPGWGTDTQYF. The CDR3 bases are TGTGCCAGCAGGTCAAGTCCGGGTTGGGGCACAGATACGCAGTATTTT.

This sequence joins TRBV5-1 and TRBJ2-7; maybe TRBD1 (6 bases). CDR1 is SGHRS, CDR2 YFSETQ, per germline. This CDR3 spans 14 amino acids. Trimming stripped 3 bases from V and 3 bases from J, with 13 bases between. CDR3 sequence reads: CASSSVGQNYEQYF. CDR3 in DNA: TGCGCCAGCAGCTCGGTAGGACAGAACTACGAGCAGTACTTC.

This clone was observed a single time. The chain couples TRBV5-1 to TRBJ1-1; D is uncertain. CDR1 is SGHRS, CDR2 YFSETQ, per germline. The CDR3 sequence is 12 residues long. The V end lost 2 bases, the J end lost 4 bases, and 6 bases lay between the germline ends. The CDR3 here is CASSFGSTEAFF. The CDR3 nucleotides read TGCGCCAGCAGCTTTGGGAGCACTGAAGCTTTCTTT.

Here the CDR3 DNA reads TGTGCCAGCAGCGAAATTCGCGAGCAGTACTTC. Protein: CASSEIREQYF. The gene calls are TRBV7-2 and TRBJ2-7; D uncertain. This CDR3 contains 11 residues. Per germline, CDR1 SGHTA and CDR2 FQGNSA. Trimming removed 5 bases at V and 6 bases at J, with 8 bases between.

The genes are TRBV2 and TRBJ1-2; 8 bases match TRBD1. CDR1 and CDR2 (germline): SNHLY, FYNNEI. The CDR3 is made up of 13 amino acids. V shed 6 bases, J shed 3 bases, and the junction held 3 bases outside the gene matches. The chain's CDR3 is CASRIQGDYGYTF. The CDR3 DNA is TGTGCCAGCAGGATACAGGGGGACTATGGCTACACCTTC. Full variable domain (outside the CDR3, taken from reference TRBV2 and TRBJ1-2): EPEVTQTPSHQVTQMGQEVILRCVPISNHLYFYWYRQILGQKVEFLVSFYNNEISEKSEIFDDQFSVERPDGSNFTLKIRSTKLEDSAMYFCASRIQGDYGYTFGSGTRLTVV.

The chain uses TRBV6-6 and TRBJ1-5, with D maybe TRBD1 (6 bases). Per germline, CDR1 MNHNY and CDR2 SVGAGI (reference sequence). The CDR3 is 13 residues long. V lost 6 bases and J lost 9, with 15 bases in between. CDR3 nucleotides: TGTGCCAGCAGCACAGGGAACGCGGGGCCCCAGCATTTT. The encoded protein is CASSTGNAGPQHF.

The chain combines TRBV4-1 with TRBJ2-5, with TRBD2 identical over 8 bases. Germline V gives CDR1 MGHRA, CDR2 YSYEKL. V gave up 5 bases and J gave up 0 bases; unmatched junction bases: 11. This CDR3 region has 17 residues. CDR3 loop: CASSEEAGGGYQETQYF. In DNA form, the CDR3 reads TGCGCCAGCAGCGAGGAAGCTGGCGGGGGGTACCAAGAGACCCAGTACTTC.

The chain links TRBV7-9 to TRBJ2-2, with 7 bases that match TRBD1. The CDR3 covers 15 residues. The ends lost 1 base at V and 3 bases at J; junction bases unmatched: 2. From germline, CDR1 is SEHNR and CDR2 FQNEAQ (reference sequence). The CDR3 region is CASSLDRGYTGELFF. Written as DNA, the CDR3 is TGTGCCAGCAGCTTAGACAGGGGTTACACCGGGGAGCTGTTTTTT.

The V gene is TRBV29-1, the J gene TRBJ1-2, with D hard to call. The V end was cut by 0 bases, the J end by 4 bases, with 9 bases between. This CDR3 has 13 amino acids. The germline V gene encodes CDR1 SQVTM and CDR2 ANQGSEA. The CDR3 loop is CSVEDQRGYGYTF. The DNA of the CDR3 is TGCAGCGTTGAAGATCAGCGGGGCTATGGCTACACCTTC.

The chain uses TRBV6-5 and TRBJ2-2, with 7 bases identical to TRBD1. CDR1 MNHEY and CDR2 SVGAGI come from the germline V gene. V shed 4 bases and J 6 bases; nucleotides not matched to a gene: 5. The CDR3 extends over 14 amino acids. The CDR3 is CASSFSQGPGELFF. In nucleotides, the CDR3 is TGTGCCAGCAGTTTCTCACAGGGGCCCGGGGAGCTGTTTTTT.

V gene TRBV7-9 combines with J gene TRBJ2-7; D unresolved. The V and J ends lost 1 base and 2 bases respectively, with 9 bases between them. This CDR3 is built from 14 residues. Germline V CDR1 and CDR2: SEHNR, FQNEAQ (reference sequence). As DNA, the CDR3 is TGTGCCAGCAGCTTAGAGGAGAGCGCCTACGAGCAGTACTTC. Protein sequence: CASSLEESAYEQYF.

V gene TRBV6-5 combines with J gene TRBJ1-2; no clear D gene. This CDR3 comprises 12 residues. Germline values: CDR1 MNHEY, CDR2 SVGAGI. The V gene lost 7 bases and the J gene lost 3 bases, with 9 bases spanning the gap. CDR3 DNA: TGTGCCAGCAACGGGGTGGACTATGGCTACACCTTC. Translated: CASNGVDYGYTF.

This chain uses TRBV28 with TRBJ1-5, with 7 nucleotides matching TRBD1. Germline loops: CDR1 MDHEN, CDR2 SYDVKM. This CDR3 comprises 17 residues. V dropped 4 bases and J dropped 0; count of bases not matched to a gene: 9. The CDR3 DNA is TGTGCCAGCAGTTACAAGACCGGGACAGTTAGCAATCAGCCCCAGCATTTT. This gives the protein CASSYKTGTVSNQPQHF.

This chain joins TRBV6-5 and TRBJ2-2, with a possible D match to TRBD1 (8 bases). Trimming removed 4 bases from V and 7 bases from J, with 13 bases in between. Germline CDR1 and CDR2: MNHEY and SVGAGI. This CDR3 spans 14 amino acids. DNA of the CDR3: TGTGCCAGCAGTTGGACAGGGAGGGGCGGGGAGCTGTTTTTT. It yields the protein CASSWTGRGGELFF.

This chain uses TRBV4-1 with TRBJ1-1, with D possibly TRBD1 on 5 matching bases. Germline V gene data show CDR1 as MGHRA and CDR2 as YSYEKL. This CDR3 contains 13 residues. V lost 4 bases to trimming and J lost 3 bases, with 9 bases between them. This CDR3 is CASSPRVDTEAFF. The DNA of the CDR3 is TGCGCCAGCAGCCCCAGGGTAGACACTGAAGCTTTCTTT.

The rearrangement links TRBV25-1 to TRBJ2-3; 7 bases fit TRBD2. This CDR3 is built from 16 residues. Germline CDR1 is MGHDK and CDR2 is SYGVNS. The V and J ends lost 0 bases and 2 bases, in that order; junction bases with no gene match: 5. The CDR3 nucleotides are TGTGCCAGCAGTGAATATGGCGGGGGATCCACAGATACGCAGTATTTT. This sequence encodes CASSEYGGGSTDTQYF.

The chain carries TRBV6-1 and TRBJ2-2, with TRBD2 matching 7 bases. J lost 6 bases, V lost 6 bases, and 10 bases had no gene match. The V gene's germline CDR1 is MNHNS and CDR2 SASEGT. The CDR3 consists of 15 residues. DNA for the CDR3: TGTGCCAGCAGGGGAGGGCCTAGCGGATCCGGGGAGCTGTTTTTT. Amino acid sequence: CASRGGPSGSGELFF.

CDR3 region: CASRAGESPLHF. In nucleotides, the CDR3 is TGTGCCAGCAGGGCAGGGGAATCACCCCTCCACTTT. The gene calls are TRBV11-1 and TRBJ1-6; tentative D call: TRBD1 (6 bases). This CDR3 has 12 amino acids. Per the germline V gene, CDR1 is SGHAT and CDR2 is FQDESV (reference sequence). Trimming took 6 bases from V and 10 from J, leaving 10 bases between them.

CDR3 region: CAISGGTASFLGDEQYF. CDR3 DNA sequence: TGTGCCATCAGTGGTGGGACGGCTTCGTTCTTAGGGGACGAGCAGTACTTC. The chain employs TRBV10-3 and TRBJ2-7; D assignment may be TRBD1 or TRBD2 (5 bases each). The CDR3 runs 17 residues. V was trimmed by 4 bases and J by 5 bases, leaving 24 bases between them. Germline-derived CDR1 and CDR2 are ENHRY and SYGVKD.

The J gene is TRBJ2-5, the V gene TRBV29-1; D may be TRBD2 (6 bases). Trimming took off 6 bases at V and 5 bases at J, with 22 bases between the two ends. This CDR3 has 15 amino acids. The germline CDR1 and CDR2 sequences are SQVTM and ANQGSEA. The CDR3 coding sequence is TGCAGCGTCAAACAGGCGGGATCGAAGGGGGAGACCCAGTACTTC. Translating gives CSVKQAGSKGETQYF.

The rearrangement links TRBV7-2 to TRBJ1-5; 8 bases fit TRBD1. Trimming at V came to 5 bases and at J to 7 bases, leaving 10 bases not matched to a gene. The length of the CDR3 is 15 residues. CDR1 is SGHTA, CDR2 FQGNSA, per germline. In DNA, the CDR3 is TGTGCCAGCAGCAACACTGACAGGGGCGGGCAGCCCCAGCATTTT. This translates into CASSNTDRGGQPQHF.

The J gene is TRBJ2-7, the V gene TRBV25-1; tentative D call: TRBD2 (5 bases). Germline-derived CDR1 and CDR2 are MGHDK and SYGVNS. V was cut by 7 bases and J by 0 bases, with 10 bases left in between. CDR3 length equals 13 residues. The CDR3 loop reads CASKGRPSYEQYF. DNA of the CDR3: TGTGCCAGCAAAGGGAGACCCTCCTACGAGCAGTACTTC.

The chain has TRBV19 and TRBJ1-1, with 7 bases aligning to TRBD1. The CDR3 contains 13 residues. The germline V gene encodes CDR1 LNHDA and CDR2 SQIVND (reference sequence). V was pared by 6 bases and J by 11 bases, with 12 bases of the junction left unmatched. The CDR3 nucleotides read TGTGCCAGTAGCCCCCAGGGGGGGCAGGGCGCTTTCTTT. It is translated as CASSPQGGQGAFF. The whole variable domain, remainder taken from reference TRBV19 and TRBJ1-1, is DGGITQSPKYLFRKEGQNVTLSCEQNLNHDAMYWYRQDPGQGLRLIYYSQIVNDFQKGDIAEGYSVSREKKESFPLTVTSAQKNPTAFYLCASSPQGGQGAFFGQGTRLTVV.

The rearrangement links TRBV6-1 to TRBJ1-2, with TRBD1 matching over 9 bases. Germline lookup yields CDR1 MNHNS and CDR2 SASEGT. The CDR3 spans 14 residues. Unmatched junction bases numbered 6, after V lost 6 bases and J lost 4 bases. The CDR3 DNA reads TGTGCCAGCAGCCTAGTACAGGGGGCCTATGGCTACACCTTC. This sequence encodes CASSLVQGAYGYTF.

The rearrangement joins TRBV19 to TRBJ1-4, with D uncertain. The germline V and J ends were trimmed by 4 bases and 0 bases, with 12 bases remaining between them. From germline, CDR1 is LNHDA and CDR2 SQIVND (reference sequence). This CDR3 has 16 residues. The CDR3 protein is CASSTRTVATNEKLFF. The CDR3 DNA reads TGTGCCAGTAGTACCAGGACGGTTGCAACTAATGAAAAACTGTTTTTT.

The V call is TRBV25-1, the J call TRBJ1-1, with D hard to call. The CDR3 is 13 residues long. V gave up 1 base and J gave up 0 bases, with 3 bases separating them. Germline loops: CDR1 MGHDK, CDR2 SYGVNS. CDR3 residues: CASSEWMNTEAFF. As DNA, the CDR3 is TGTGCCAGCAGTGAATGGATGAACACTGAAGCTTTCTTT.

CDR3 DNA: TGTGCCAGCAGCTTAGGCGAGCCTCGGGGAGGCTACACCTTC. Its translation is CASSLGEPRGGYTF. This chain uses TRBV11-3 with TRBJ1-2; no firm D call. V was clipped by 1 base and J by 8 bases, with 14 bases between them. Germline V lookup: CDR1 SGHNT, CDR2 YENEEA. This CDR3 has 14 residues.

This sequence joins TRBV6-5 and TRBJ2-1, with 9 bases fitting TRBD1. V shed 8 bases and J 10 bases; nucleotides not matched to a gene: 12. This CDR3 spans 14 amino acids. Per the germline V gene, CDR1 is MNHEY and CDR2 is SVGAGI. The CDR3 coding sequence is TGTGCCAGCCGGAGGGGACAGGGTCTTAAGGAGCAGTTCTTC. The encoded protein is CASRRGQGLKEQFF.

The rearrangement joins TRBV10-1 to TRBJ2-1; tentative D call: TRBD2 (6 bases). V lost 1 base, J lost 6 bases, and 13 bases lay in between. Per germline, CDR1 WNHNN and CDR2 SYGVQD (reference sequence). The CDR3 contains 15 residues. The CDR3 reads CASSEYSGRPNEQFF. CDR3 nucleotides: TGCGCCAGCAGTGAGTATAGCGGCCGACCCAATGAGCAGTTCTTC.